The 25 T cell receptor beta chains presented below share a single source sample, sequenced in a study of cytomegalovirus exposure and HLA in healthy donors. This PCR relied on a set of 60 Vbeta primers and 13 Jbeta primers. The repertoire was sequenced with immunoSEQ multiplex PCR; TCRdb's copy has only in-frame clones and lacks some. The sample carries 100,000 to 150,000 clones, 75% to 85% recorded once. Material for sequencing was PBMCs. These receptors originate from a man aged 40-50 years in good health and CMV-seronegative.

The rearrangement links TRBV4-2 to TRBJ1-1; D remains unclear. This CDR3 comprises 11 residues. Trimming stripped 3 bases from V and 6 bases from J, with 5 bases between. Germline V gene sequence: CDR1 LGHNA, CDR2 YNFKEQ. The CDR3 region is CASSQASEAFF. CDR3 coding DNA: TGTGCCAGCAGCCAGGCCTCTGAAGCTTTCTTT.

This clone has a handful of counts. The chain employs TRBV7-8 and TRBJ1-3; D gene unclear. The CDR3 covers 16 residues. V shed 1 base and J shed 2 bases, with 12 bases lying between them. Germline values: CDR1 SGHVS, CDR2 FQNEAQ. CDR3 amino acids: CASSLVSRRPGNTIYF. CDR3 DNA sequence: TGTGCCAGCAGCTTAGTGTCCCGGCGGCCTGGAAACACCATATATTTT.

The chain combines TRBV10-1 with TRBJ2-7, with D possibly TRBD1 on 6 matching bases. The CDR3 has 14 amino acids. The V gene's germline CDR1 is WNHNN and CDR2 SYGVQD (reference sequence). The V end was cut by 4 bases, the J end by 6 bases, with 16 bases between. The CDR3 is CASSGTPGAAEQYF. CDR3 nucleotide sequence: TGCGCCAGCAGTGGAACCCCAGGGGCCGCCGAGCAGTACTTC.

In its sample, this clone was seen once. The chain uses TRBV2 and TRBJ2-1; perhaps TRBD1 as D (6 bases). The V end lost 6 bases, the J end lost 4 bases, and 10 bases lay between the germline ends. This CDR3 has 13 amino acids. CDR1 is SNHLY and CDR2 is FYNNEI in the germline V gene. The CDR3 here is CASSRGAYNEQFF. As DNA, the CDR3 is TGTGCCAGCAGCAGGGGCGCGTACAATGAGCAGTTCTTC.

The genes are TRBV5-6 and TRBJ2-5; no definite D call. The CDR3 runs to 13 residues. Deletions cut 4 bases from V and 4 bases from J, with 11 bases between. The germline CDR1 and CDR2 sequences are SGHDT and YYEEEE. The CDR3: CASSPSPTETQYF. CDR3 coding DNA: TGTGCCAGCAGCCCGAGCCCTACAGAGACCCAGTACTTC.

V and J are TRBV6-1 and TRBJ1-1; D is undetermined. Trimming stripped 7 bases from V and 1 base from J, with 10 bases between. The CDR3 covers 13 residues. The germline V gene encodes CDR1 MNHNS and CDR2 SASEGT. The CDR3: CASKVQPNTEAFF. The CDR3 nucleotides are TGTGCCAGCAAGGTACAGCCGAACACTGAAGCTTTCTTT.

The chain combines TRBV29-1 with TRBJ2-1; TRBD2 agrees at 12 bases. The CDR3 has 14 amino acids. Germline V lookup: CDR1 SQVTM, CDR2 ANQGSEA. With 6 bases clipped from V and 7 bases from J, the junction kept 7 bases outside the gene matches. CDR3 residues: CSVMTSGSANEQFF. The DNA for the CDR3 is TGCAGCGTGATGACTAGCGGGAGTGCAAATGAGCAGTTCTTC.

In this sample, this clone turned up a few times. No conserved phenylalanine or tryptophan ends this CDR3, so it is likely a read error. Because the CDR3's place on the DNA is in doubt, the DNA is left out and the CDR3 is given as listed by TCRdb. The chain is built from TRBV2 and TRBJ1-1; TRBD1 is the table's D call, not checked against the DNA. The length of the CDR3 is 11 amino acids, counting both ends. Looked up from germline, CDR1 is SNHLY and CDR2 is FYNNEI. This chain's CDR3 is CASRATGLHIV.

The V and J genes are TRBV30 and TRBJ1-1, with D perhaps matching TRBD1 (5 bases). CDR3 length equals 14 residues. Trimming removed 2 bases at V and 0 bases at J, with 10 bases between. Germline lookup yields CDR1 GTSNPN and CDR2 SVGIG (reference sequence). As DNA, the CDR3 is TGTGCCTGGAGTATCCGACAGCTGAACACTGAAGCTTTCTTT. Translated: CAWSIRQLNTEAFF.

V usage is TRBV6-1 and J usage is TRBJ1-5; D is undetermined. Germline CDR1 reads MNHNS; CDR2 reads SASEGT. Trimming removed 1 base at V and 7 bases at J, with 17 bases between. The CDR3 consists of 16 residues. The CDR3: CASSEVAGEWSQPQHF. DNA of the CDR3: TGTGCCAGCAGTGAAGTCGCCGGGGAATGGAGCCAGCCCCAGCATTTT.

Notes on this clone: Here the CDR3 omits its conserved ending phenylalanine or tryptophan, so a read error is the likely source. The rearrangement joins TRBV30 to TRBJ2-2, with D hard to call. Trimming cost V 4 bases and J 0 bases, with 9 bases left between them. This CDR3 spans 14 amino acids. Germline CDR1 GTSNPN, CDR2 SVGIG (reference sequence). Here the CDR3 DNA reads TGTGCCTGGATGGAATCTTCGAACACCGGGGAGCTGTTTGTT. Its translation: CAWMESSNTGELFV.

The chain carries TRBV7-9 and TRBJ2-2; D may be TRBD2 (5 bases). The CDR3 has 15 residues. Germline CDR1 SEHNR, CDR2 FQNEAQ (reference sequence). Deletions cut 5 bases from V and 0 bases from J, with 10 bases between. The CDR3 region is CASSAGPTNTGELFF. The CDR3 nucleotides are TGTGCCAGCAGCGCGGGCCCCACGAACACCGGGGAGCTGTTTTTT. Together with reference TRBV7-9 and TRBJ2-2, the CDR3 gives the full variable domain: DTGVSQNPRHKITKRGQNVTFRCDPISEHNRLYWYRQTLGQGPEFLTYFQNEAQLEKSRLLSDRFSAERPKGSFSTLEIQRTEQGDSAMYLCASSAGPTNTGELFFGEGSRLTVL.

This clone is a singleton in its sample. The chain couples TRBV5-1 to TRBJ2-7, with D possibly being TRBD2 (6 bases). CDR3 length: 16 residues. Germline CDR1 is SGHRS and CDR2 is YFSETQ. V was pared by 6 bases and J by 2 bases, with 21 bases between. CDR3 loop: CASNPGGATSPYEQYF. Written as DNA, the CDR3 is TGCGCCAGCAACCCCGGCGGGGCAACAAGTCCCTACGAGCAGTACTTC.

The rearrangement links TRBV6-5 to TRBJ1-3; tentatively, D is TRBD1 (5 bases). Germline assignment: CDR1 MNHEY and CDR2 SVGAGI. V lost 1 base to trimming and J lost 4 bases, with 11 bases between them. The CDR3 covers 15 residues. CDR3 residues: CASSYWKGMGNTIYF. CDR3 nucleotides: TGTGCCAGCAGTTACTGGAAGGGGATGGGAAACACCATATATTTT.

The CDR3: CASSPEGTRDEQFF. The CDR3 region has the DNA TGTGCCAGCTCACCAGAAGGGACTCGGGATGAGCAGTTCTTC. This chain links TRBV18 with TRBJ2-1, with D possibly being TRBD2 (6 bases). V shed 2 bases and J shed 8 bases, with 13 bases lying between them. There are 14 residues in the CDR3. Germline CDR1 KGHSH, CDR2 LQKENI. The variable domain in full, completed from reference TRBV18 and TRBJ2-1, reads NAGVMQNPRHLVRRRGQEARLRCSPMKGHSHVYWYRQLPEEGLKFMVYLQKENIIDESGMPKERFSAEFPKEGPSILRIQQVVRGDSAAYFCASSPEGTRDEQFFGPGTRLTVL.

This chain joins TRBV27 and TRBJ1-2, with a possible D match to TRBD1 (5 bases). The CDR3 covers 16 residues. Trimming removed 4 bases from V and 2 bases from J, with 17 bases in between. Germline assignment: CDR1 MNHEY and CDR2 SMNVEV (reference sequence). CDR3 amino acids: CASSSTGTLFNYGYTF. In DNA form, the CDR3 reads TGTGCCAGCAGTTCTACAGGTACTTTATTCAACTATGGCTACACCTTC.

The V and J genes are TRBV21-1 and TRBJ1-1; the D call in the table, TRBD1, was not verified against the DNA. TRBV21-1 is assigned pseudogene status. CDR3 length: 16 amino acids. This CDR3 is CASSKIRDRVHTEAFF. As DNA, the CDR3 is TGTGCCAGCAGCAAAATAAGGGACAGGGTGCACACTGAAGCTTTCTTT.

The J gene is TRBJ1-2, the V gene TRBV19; a weak D match, TRBD1 (6 bases). This CDR3 has 13 residues. Per germline, CDR1 LNHDA and CDR2 SQIVND (reference sequence). Trimming left V 9 bases short and J 0 bases short, with 11 bases between. In DNA form, the CDR3 reads TGTGCCAGCATGGACAGCCCTAACTATGGCTACACCTTC. Its protein is CASMDSPNYGYTF.

This clone was detected only once. V and J are TRBV19 and TRBJ1-1; D call uncertain. This CDR3 is built from 13 residues. Germline values: CDR1 LNHDA, CDR2 SQIVND (reference sequence). V gave up 6 bases and J gave up 1 base, with 9 bases separating them. The CDR3 bases are TGTGCCAGTAGCATTAACAGGAACACTGAAGCTTTCTTT. Translated, it gives CASSINRNTEAFF.

The gene calls are TRBV2 and TRBJ2-2; 14 positions match TRBD2. CDR3 length: 17 amino acids. The germline V gene encodes CDR1 SNHLY and CDR2 FYNNEI. V was pared by 6 bases and J by 1 base, with 4 bases of the junction left unmatched. CDR3 protein: CASSLGLAGVNTGELFF. The CDR3 DNA reads as TGTGCCAGCAGCCTGGGACTAGCGGGAGTGAACACCGGGGAGCTGTTTTTT.

The chain couples TRBV6-5 to TRBJ1-2; 10 bases align to TRBD1. The trim removed 9 bases at V and 1 base at J, leaving 5 bases unmatched. CDR3 size: 14 residues. Germline assignment: CDR1 MNHEY and CDR2 SVGAGI. The CDR3 is CASMRDRGNYGYTF. As DNA, the CDR3 is TGTGCCAGTATGCGGGACAGGGGTAACTATGGCTACACCTTC.

The V and J genes are TRBV25-1 and TRBJ2-3; 9 bases agree with TRBD1. This CDR3 is built from 15 residues. Per germline, CDR1 MGHDK and CDR2 SYGVNS. V lost 3 bases and J lost 4; bases outside the gene matches: 5. This CDR3 is CASSDRDRAPDTQYF. CDR3 DNA sequence: TGTGCCAGCAGTGACCGGGACAGGGCCCCAGATACGCAGTATTTT.

This rearrangement joins TRBV19 to TRBJ2-1; a possible D gene is TRBD1 (6 bases). Germline V gene sequence: CDR1 LNHDA, CDR2 SQIVND (reference sequence). Between the trimmed V and J ends, which lost 5 bases and 8 bases, there was a span of 22 bases. The CDR3 has 16 amino acids. CDR3: CASSLDSGSGFDEQFF. DNA of the CDR3: TGTGCCAGTAGTCTGGACAGTGGCTCCGGGTTCGATGAGCAGTTCTTC.

The chain uses TRBV28 and TRBJ2-7, with TRBD2 matching over 7 bases. The CDR3 covers 13 residues. The V segment lost 8 bases and the J segment 6 bases; nucleotides outside the gene matches: 10. Germline CDR1 MDHEN, CDR2 SYDVKM. For the CDR3, the DNA is TGTGCCAGCCAAAGCGGGACCCCCGGCGAGCAGTACTTC. This encodes CASQSGTPGEQYF.

The chain has TRBV28 and TRBJ2-5, with TRBD2 matching over 10 bases. Germline V gene lookup returns CDR1 MDHEN and CDR2 SYDVKM. Trimming cost V 7 bases and J 5 bases; bases outside gene matches: 13. This CDR3 spans 16 amino acids. Here the CDR3 reads CASTPLGTSVSETQYF. The DNA of the CDR3 is TGTGCCAGCACCCCACTTGGGACTAGCGTTTCGGAGACCCAGTACTTC.